Each of the 21 T cell receptor beta chains below was sequenced from the same sample in a study of T cell responses to AZD1222 COVID-19 vaccine. TCRdb keeps only in-frame clones here, not all; method: immunoSEQ multiplex PCR. The data hold about 180,000 clones, with just over 90% observed a single time. The input for sequencing was peripheral blood, taken on day 0 of AZD1222 vaccination. These receptors were collected from an adult in good health.

This rearrangement joins TRBV29-1 to TRBJ1-3; D might be TRBD1 (6 bases). The CDR3 has 17 amino acids. CDR1 is SQVTM, CDR2 ANQGSEA, per germline. Trimming shortened V by 0 bases and J by 1 base, and 16 bases separated the two germline ends. The DNA for the CDR3 is TGCAGCGTTGAAGATCCTATCGGCAGGGGTTCTGGAAACACCATATATTTT. Amino acid sequence: CSVEDPIGRGSGNTIYF. The full variable domain, with the rest looked up from reference TRBV29-1 and TRBJ1-3, is SAVISQKPSRDICQRGTSLTIQCQVDSQVTMMFWYRQQPGQSLTLIATANQGSEATYESGFVIDKFPISRPNLTFSTLTVSNMSPEDSSIYLCSVEDPIGRGSGNTIYFGEGSWLTVV.

The V and J genes are TRBV7-2 and TRBJ1-1; D is undetermined. The CDR3 extends over 15 amino acids. Trimming removed 3 bases at V and 6 bases at J, with 17 bases between. Germline loops: CDR1 SGHTA, CDR2 FQGNSA. The DNA of the CDR3 is TGTGCCAGCAGCTTGATGGACCTGACAACGGCTGAAGCTTTCTTT. Amino acid sequence: CASSLMDLTTAEAFF.

The chain carries TRBV28 and TRBJ1-4; 7 bases fit TRBD1. J gave up 0 bases and V 10 bases, and 8 bases lay outside the gene matches. Germline V CDR1 and CDR2: MDHEN, SYDVKM. CDR3 length equals 15 residues. The CDR3 nucleotides read TGTGCCACCCAAAACAGGGGCTCAACTAATGAAAAACTGTTTTTT. Translated, it gives CATQNRGSTNEKLFF.

This clone was seen once. The rearrangement joins TRBV28 to TRBJ1-2; D is unclear. V was pared by 1 base and J by 10 bases, with 10 bases between. Germline CDR1 reads MDHEN; CDR2 reads SYDVKM. The CDR3 is 12 residues long. CDR3 DNA sequence: TGTGCCAGCAGTTTATATGGGAGGGACTACACCTTC. Translation gives CASSLYGRDYTF.

The chain recombines TRBV18 with TRBJ1-2; the D gene is possibly TRBD1 (5 bases). V lost 6 bases and J 8 bases, leaving 22 bases between the germline ends. In germline, CDR1 is KGHSH, CDR2 LQKENI. This CDR3 comprises 15 residues. The chain's CDR3 is CASSPIPGRVEGYTF. For the CDR3, the DNA is TGTGCCAGCTCTCCAATTCCGGGACGGGTGGAAGGCTACACCTTC.

The chain carries TRBV5-4 and TRBJ2-5; D gene ambiguous. The CDR3 totals 13 residues. V was trimmed by 5 bases and J by 6 bases, leaving 14 bases between them. Germline V gene lookup returns CDR1 SGHNT and CDR2 YYREEE (reference sequence). The chain's CDR3 is CASRVGPQKTQYF. CDR3 sequence (DNA): TGTGCCAGCAGGGTAGGTCCCCAGAAGACCCAGTACTTC.

The genes are TRBV6-6 and TRBJ2-7; TRBD1 aligns across 11 bases. The CDR3 covers 17 residues. Germline V lookup: CDR1 MNHNY, CDR2 SVGAGI (reference sequence). The junction had 14 bases not matched to a gene; V was cut back by 5 bases and J by 5 bases. CDR3 loop: CASSPLAPGQGGDEQYF. For the CDR3, the DNA is TGTGCCAGCAGTCCCCTGGCCCCGGGACAGGGGGGCGACGAGCAGTACTTC.

The V gene is TRBV6-5, the J gene TRBJ1-3; D is unresolved. Germline V lookup: CDR1 MNHEY, CDR2 SVGAGI. The CDR3 consists of 15 residues. V lost 4 bases and J 4 bases, leaving 14 bases between the germline ends. As DNA, the CDR3 is TGTGCCAGCAGTTCCTCGTTGGGGAACGGAAACACCATATATTTT. Amino acid sequence: CASSSSLGNGNTIYF.

The chain recombines TRBV2 with TRBJ2-7, with a tentative D call TRBD1 (6 bases). This CDR3 is built from 14 residues. CDR1 and CDR2 from the germline V gene are SNHLY and FYNNEI. The V gene lost 4 bases and the J gene lost 7 bases, with 17 bases spanning the gap. The CDR3 DNA sequence: TGTGCCAGCAGTGTGTTGGACAGAAAATCTGAGCAGTACTTC. This sequence encodes CASSVLDRKSEQYF.

The rearrangement links TRBV11-2 to TRBJ1-1; maybe TRBD1 (6 bases). The V end was cut by 5 bases, the J end by 4 bases, with 20 bases between. Germline loops: CDR1 SGHAT, CDR2 FQNNGV. The CDR3 consists of 16 residues. Written as DNA, the CDR3 is TGTGCCAGCAGCCCCAGGGCGGGGGGCGGTATCACTGAAGCTTTCTTT. This translates into CASSPRAGGGITEAFF. Filled out from reference TRBV11-2 and TRBJ1-1, the complete variable domain reads EAGVAQSPRYKIIEKRQSVAFWCNPISGHATLYWYQQILGQGPKLLIQFQNNGVVDDSQLPKDRFSAERLKGVDSTLKIQPAKLEDSAVYLCASSPRAGGGITEAFFGQGTRLTVV.

The chain recombines TRBV18 with TRBJ2-5, with D hard to call. Germline V CDR1 and CDR2: KGHSH, LQKENI. V dropped 5 bases and J dropped 2 bases, with 9 bases sitting between them. The CDR3 has 13 amino acids. In DNA form, the CDR3 reads TGTGCCAGCTCAGGGCAACGGCAAGAGACCCAGTACTTC. Protein sequence: CASSGQRQETQYF.

The rearrangement uses TRBV19 and TRBJ1-2, with D uncertain. The CDR3 spans 15 residues. Between the trimmed V and J ends, which lost 3 bases and 4 bases, there was a span of 15 bases. Per the germline V gene, CDR1 is LNHDA and CDR2 is SQIVND (reference sequence). DNA of the CDR3: TGTGCCAGTAGTATCAGTCGGCAGACAATCTATGGCTACACCTTC. This gives the protein CASSISRQTIYGYTF.

The J gene is TRBJ2-7, the V gene TRBV5-5; 13 bases line up with TRBD2. Germline V CDR1 and CDR2: SGHKS, YYEKEE (reference sequence). The J segment lost 4 bases and the V segment lost 2 bases, leaving 3 bases of the junction unmatched. The CDR3 loop spans 15 amino acids. The chain's CDR3 is CASSLLAGGPYEQYF. CDR3 coding DNA: TGTGCCAGCAGCTTACTAGCGGGGGGGCCATACGAGCAGTACTTC.

V usage is TRBV28 and J usage is TRBJ2-7; TRBD1 aligns across 11 bases. CDR1 MDHEN and CDR2 SYDVKM come from the germline V gene. V was pared by 6 bases and J by 3 bases, with 7 bases of the junction left unmatched. The CDR3 totals 15 residues. CDR3 sequence: CASSLGGTGGYEQYF. The CDR3 DNA is TGTGCCAGCAGCCTTGGGGGGACAGGGGGCTACGAGCAGTACTTC. The full variable domain, in which reference TRBV28 and TRBJ2-7 provide the parts outside the CDR3, is DVKVTQSSRYLVKRTGEKVFLECVQDMDHENMFWYRQDPGLGLRLIYFSYDVKMKEKGDIPEGYSVSREKKERFSLILESASTNQTSMYLCASSLGGTGGYEQYFGPGTRLTVT.

V gene TRBV27 combines with J gene TRBJ1-1, with D hard to call. V shed 4 bases and J shed 5 bases, with 11 bases lying between them. Germline V lookup: CDR1 MNHEY, CDR2 SMNVEV (reference sequence). The CDR3 is 13 amino acids. The chain's CDR3 is CASSSDWGTEAFF. DNA of the CDR3: TGTGCCAGCAGTTCCGACTGGGGAACTGAAGCTTTCTTT.

This chain uses TRBV3-1 (or the pseudogene TRBV3-2) with TRBJ1-1; 7 positions agree with TRBD1. Germline V gives CDR1 LGHDT, CDR2 YNNKEL (reference sequence). The V and J ends lost 3 bases and 7 bases, in that order; junction bases with no gene match: 2. This CDR3 contains 12 residues. In DNA form, the CDR3 reads TGTGCCAGCAGCCAGGGACAGCTTGAAGCTTTCTTT. Its protein product is CASSQGQLEAFF.

The chain joins TRBV4-2 to TRBJ2-2; D may be TRBD1 (5 bases). The CDR3 has 17 amino acids. Trimming left V 4 bases short and J 3 bases short, with 18 bases between. Germline loops: CDR1 LGHNA, CDR2 YNFKEQ. CDR3 nucleotides: TGTGCCAGCAGCCGGTATTTTACAGGTATCGACACCGGGGAGCTGTTTTTT. It yields the protein CASSRYFTGIDTGELFF.

The V gene is TRBV25-1, the J gene TRBJ2-3; D unclear. V was trimmed by 4 bases and J by 1 base, leaving 3 bases between them. The CDR3 runs to 12 residues. Per germline, CDR1 MGHDK and CDR2 SYGVNS. DNA for the CDR3: TGTGCCAGCAGTGTAGGCACAGATACGCAGTATTTT. It encodes CASSVGTDTQYF.

The V gene is TRBV5-1, the J gene TRBJ1-1; TRBD1 agrees at 9 bases. Germline CDR1 SGHRS, CDR2 YFSETQ. The J segment lost 1 base and the V segment lost 0 bases, leaving 7 bases of the junction unmatched. The CDR3 is 17 amino acids. This CDR3 reads CASSLGTGVPWNTEAFF. The CDR3 nucleotides read TGCGCCAGCAGCTTGGGGACAGGGGTCCCGTGGAACACTGAAGCTTTCTTT.

The CDR3 protein is CASRPGRQGNQPQHF. In DNA, the CDR3 is TGTGCCAGCAGGCCCGGACGACAGGGCAATCAGCCCCAGCATTTT. The rearrangement links TRBV6-5 to TRBJ1-5, with a possible D match to TRBD1 (6 bases). This CDR3 spans 15 amino acids. Germline V gene lookup returns CDR1 MNHEY and CDR2 SVGAGI. Trimming took 6 bases from V and 2 from J, leaving 14 bases between them.

The chain employs TRBV5-1 and TRBJ1-2; 7 positions agree with TRBD1. Trimming cost V 0 bases and J 2 bases; bases outside gene matches: 1. Germline CDR1 SGHRS, CDR2 YFSETQ. This CDR3 has 14 amino acids. Written as DNA, the CDR3 is TGCGCCAGCAGCTTGGAGACAGGGAACTATGGCTACACCTTC. Translating it yields CASSLETGNYGYTF.